Here is one T cell receptor beta chain with its context. What it binds is unknown. TCRdb keeps only in-frame clones here, not all; method: immunoSEQ multiplex PCR. This table holds some 4,600 clones, roughly nine tenths found once. These data originate in a study of chemoradiotherapy in HPV16-positive cancers. Study results and limitations: Better recurrence-free survival went with HPV-responsive T-cell expansion in HPV16-positive patients. Candidate HPV-specific clones and E7-related TCR motifs grew in tumor during treatment.

Germline loops: CDR1 SEHNR, CDR2 FQNEAQ (reference sequence). The CDR3 covers 16 residues. With 4 bases clipped from V and 5 bases from J, the junction kept 7 bases outside the gene matches. This receptor was identified in a human donor with HPV-associated anogenital cancer. The sample here was taken from a patient who underwent chemoradiotherapy. V is TRBV7-9 and J is TRBJ2-1; 11 bases agree with TRBD2. The CDR3 loop is CASSSLAGGRNNEQFF. The CDR3 DNA follows: TGTGCCAGCAGCTCTCTAGCGGGAGGACGGAACAATGAGCAGTTCTTC.